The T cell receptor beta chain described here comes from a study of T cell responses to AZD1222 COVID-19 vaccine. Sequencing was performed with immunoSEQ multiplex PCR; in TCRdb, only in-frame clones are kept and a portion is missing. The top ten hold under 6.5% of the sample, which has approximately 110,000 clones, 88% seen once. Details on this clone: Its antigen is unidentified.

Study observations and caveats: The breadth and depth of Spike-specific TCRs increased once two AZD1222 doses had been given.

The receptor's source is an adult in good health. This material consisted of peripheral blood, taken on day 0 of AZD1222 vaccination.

CDR3 sequence: CASSPRVYSGNTIYF. Written as DNA, the CDR3 is TGCGCCAGCAGCCCACGGGTGTACTCTGGAAACACCATATATTTT. The chain employs TRBV4-1 and TRBJ1-3; D gene uncertain. The CDR3 spans 15 residues. Germline V gene lookup returns CDR1 MGHRA and CDR2 YSYEKL. Trimming took 4 bases from V and 0 from J, leaving 10 bases between them.